The rows below give T cell receptor beta chains drawn from one sample of a study of metastatic and nonmetastatic thyroid tumors. TCRdb reanalyzed the PCR reads via MiXCR. The table shows more than 10,000 clones, with around a third occurring only once. The material sequenced was tumor tissue. These receptor sequences come from a male donor with papillary thyroid cancer or a benign thyroid nodule (not recorded which). Some clones in this sample may be carry-over from other donors' samples. Each CDR3 is given with its conserved first and last residue. A D gene is named only where the DNA matches it firmly. Size values are once, few and many counts, or a class for expanded clones, and some rows have none.

j_call,clone_size,d_call,v_call,cdr3_nt,cdr3_aa
TRBJ1-2,medium-sized,-,TRBV9,TGTGCCAGCAGCTCGAGGGGTGGCTACACCTTC,CASSSRGGYTF
TRBJ1-1,few,TRBD1,TRBV6-2/TRBV6-3,TGTGCCAGCAGCCCTCGCGGACAGGGTAGTACTGAAGCTTTCTTT,CASSPRGQGSTEAFF
TRBJ2-3,-,-,TRBV6-2/TRBV6-3,TGTGCCAGCAGTACCCGGGACCGCTGGAGGTGGAGCACAGATACGCAGTATTTT,CASSTRDRWRWSTDTQYF
TRBJ2-2,-,TRBD2,TRBV6-4,TGTGCCAGCAGAGCGGGAGGTGGAGACACCGGGGAGCTGTTTTTT,CASRAGGGDTGELFF
TRBJ1-3,once,TRBD1,TRBV7-2,TGTGCCAGCTGGACAGGGGTTTCTGGAAACACCATATATTTT,CASWTGVSGNTIYF
TRBJ1-2,-,-,TRBV6-1,TGTGCCAGCAGTGAATCGCGGGGCCTTTACTACACCTTC,CASSESRGLYYTF
TRBJ2-6,few,-,TRBV10-2,TGCGCCAGCAGTGAGGGCGCTTCTGGGGCCAACGTCCTGACTTTC,CASSEGASGANVLTF
TRBJ2-6,-,-,TRBV9,TGTGCCAGCAGCGAAAACTCTGGTTCCAACGTCCTGACTTTC,CASSENSGSNVLTF
TRBJ1-6,-,-,TRBV2,TGTGCCAGCAGTGATAACAGGGAGTCACCCCTCCACTTT,CASSDNRESPLHF
TRBJ1-3,few,-,TRBV27,TGTGCCAGCAGTTCAATAGGGGGTGGAAACACCATATATTTT,CASSSIGGGNTIYF
TRBJ1-4,many,TRBD1,TRBV2,TGTGCCAGCATTTCAGGGGGGGAAAAACTGTTTTTT,CASISGGEKLFF
TRBJ1-2,once,-,TRBV20-1,TGCAGTGCTAGAGATCCGGCAGGGGATTGGGGGGGCTACACCTTC,CSARDPAGDWGGYTF
TRBJ2-7,-,TRBD1,TRBV5-1,TGCGCCATCAGTCTCGGGACAGGGCTCTACGAGCAGTACTTC,CAISLGTGLYEQYF
TRBJ2-2,many,-,TRBV24-1,TGTGCCACCAGTGATATAAGGGAGCTGTTTTTT,CATSDIRELFF
TRBJ2-3,-,-,TRBV6-1,TGTGCCAGCAGTGGATGGGGGGTGGATTGGCAGTATTTT,CASSGWGVDWQYF
TRBJ2-7,-,-,TRBV20-1,TGCAGTGCTACCATAGCTTACGGGGGGCGCATTTTAGACGAGCAGTACTTC,CSATIAYGGRILDEQYF
TRBJ2-1,-,-,TRBV20-1,TGCCGTGCTAGTTCTGGGGGCCCCTACAATGTGCAGCTCTTC,CRASSGGPYNVQLF
TRBJ1-2,medium-sized,TRBD1,TRBV6-5,TGTGCCAGCAGTTACACCAGGGGGCGCGCAGGCTATGGCTACACCTTC,CASSYTRGRAGYGYTF
TRBJ2-7,-,TRBD2,TRBV11-2,TGTGCCAGCCGCGGACTAGCGGTAGAAGAGCAGTACTTC,CASRGLAVEEQYF
TRBJ1-5,-,-,TRBV6-1,TGTGCCAGCAGCCTCTGGGTGGATCAGCCCCAGCATTTT,CASSLWVDQPQHF
TRBJ2-2,-,-,TRBV6-2/TRBV6-3,TGTGCCAGCAGCTTCCAGCGGTACACCGGGGAGCTCGTTTTT,CASSFQRYTGELVF
TRBJ2-1,-,-,TRBV12-3/TRBV12-4,TGTGCCAGCCAAGGTGACGACAATGAGCAGTTCTTC,CASQGDDNEQFF
TRBJ2-6,many,-,TRBV7-3,TGTGCCAGCAGCTCTAGCTCTGGGGCCAACGTCCTGACTTTC,CASSSSSGANVLTF
TRBJ2-7,-,-,TRBV20-1,TGCAGTGCTAGAGATTGGACTTCACCTTCCTACGAGCAGTACTTC,CSARDWTSPSYEQYF
TRBJ1-6,few,-,TRBV25-1,TGTGCCAGCAGTGCTAGGACAGAAAATTCACCCCTCCACTTT,CASSARTENSPLHF
TRBJ2-5,many,-,TRBV5-6,TGTGCCAGCAGCTTGGTTGGGGAAGGAGAGACCCAGTACTTC,CASSLVGEGETQYF
TRBJ1-2,few,TRBD1,TRBV6-1,TGTGCCAGCACCCCGGGACAGGGGCTCGATGGCTACACCTTC,CASTPGQGLDGYTF
TRBJ2-2,many,TRBD2,TRBV7-6,TGTGCCAGCAGCTTAGCGGGAGGGGCGAACACCGGGGAGCTGTTTTTT,CASSLAGGANTGELFF
TRBJ1-2,-,-,TRBV15,TGTGCCACCAGCAGAGATCTGGGGGAGAGCTTCACCTTC,CATSRDLGESFTF
TRBJ2-3,medium-sized,TRBD2,TRBV24-1,TGTGCCACCAGTGGGGGGGGAGGCGCAGATACGCAGTATTTT,CATSGGGGADTQYF
TRBJ2-7,many,-,TRBV7-8,TGTGCCAGCAGCTTGGGATCCTACGAGCAGTACTTC,CASSLGSYEQYF
TRBJ2-2,-,-,TRBV20-1,TGCAGTGCTAGAATAGGGTACGTTGAGCTGTTTTTT,CSARIGYVELFF
TRBJ2-3,medium-sized,-,TRBV6-6,TGTGCCAGCAGTTACTCAGGGGACACAGATACGCAGTATTTT,CASSYSGDTDTQYF
TRBJ1-2,medium-sized,TRBD1,TRBV11-2,TGTGCCAGCAGCCCCGGGACAGGGATTACGAGCTACACCTTC,CASSPGTGITSYTF
TRBJ1-5,many,-,TRBV19,TGTGCCAGCGGGACGGGGAGCAATCAGCCCCAGCATTTT,CASGTGSNQPQHF